What follows is one TCR beta chain and its context. These data come from a study of T cell responses to AZD1222 COVID-19 vaccine. Across the whole study: Pooled together were second doses at about 4 or about 12 weeks.

The CDR3 has 11 residues. Trimming cost V 2 bases and J 10 bases, with 9 bases left between them. Germline V gives CDR1 DFQATT, CDR2 SNEGSKA (reference sequence). Only in-frame clones appear in the TCRdb table, and some are missing; sequencing was by immunoSEQ multiplex PCR. This sample has around 130,000 clones; 93% occur once, and the top ten carry around 3.3%. The origin of this receptor is an adult in good health. The rearrangement uses TRBV20-1 and TRBJ2-1; no firm D call. Sequenced here: peripheral blood, sampled on day 0 of AZD1222 vaccination. CDR3 DNA: TGCAGTGCTAGAAACTTCGGGGAGCAGTTCTTC. It codes for CSARNFGEQFF.